These 18 T cell receptor beta chains originate from one sample sequenced in a study of blood T cells in healthy people across ages. Sample-barcoded 5' priming and a J-beta primer mix drove a second PCR of roughly 6 to 12 cycles. MiXCR, applied by TCRdb to the 5' RACE reads, yields one record per CDR3 protein. The sample holds hundreds of thousands of distinct CDR3 sequences, over 45% seen once. The sequenced sample was blood. These receptor sequences come from a woman aged 55-69 years in good health.

The chain carries TRBV7-2 and TRBJ2-4; D might be TRBD2 (5 bases). Deletions cut 4 bases from V and 1 base from J, with 17 bases between. Looked up from germline, CDR1 is SGHTA and CDR2 is FQGNSA. The length of the CDR3 is 17 residues. CDR3 region: CASSYNLAGGAKNIQYF. CDR3 nucleotides: TGTGCCAGCAGCTACAATCTAGCAGGTGGGGCCAAAAACATTCAGTACTTC.

The chain couples TRBV5-1 to TRBJ2-3; TRBD1 agrees at 9 bases. Germline V gene data show CDR1 as SGHRS and CDR2 as YFSETQ. CDR3 size: 15 residues. With V trimmed by 7 bases and J by 1 base, 7 bases remained unmatched. In DNA form, the CDR3 reads TGCGCCAGCGGCCTACAGGGGGCTCGCACAGATACGCAGTATTTT. Amino acids: CASGLQGARTDTQYF.

Only a few counts were recorded for this clonotype. This rearrangement joins TRBV7-2 to TRBJ1-2; perhaps TRBD1 as D (6 bases). The V and J ends lost 1 base and 8 bases respectively, with 8 bases between them. Germline CDR1 SGHTA, CDR2 FQGNSA. This CDR3 spans 12 amino acids. CDR3 loop: CASSLEQGGYTF. DNA of the CDR3: TGTGCCAGCAGCTTAGAGCAGGGGGGCTACACCTTC.

This chain joins TRBV9 and TRBJ2-7; the D is unclear. Germline CDR1 reads SGDLS; CDR2 reads YYNGEE. The V and J ends lost 0 bases and 0 bases respectively, with 10 bases between them. The CDR3 is made up of 15 amino acids. The CDR3 is CASSVVGLSSYEQYF. The CDR3 DNA is TGTGCCAGCAGCGTAGTAGGCTTGAGCTCCTACGAGCAGTACTTC.

This clonotype was observed a few times. The chain joins TRBV4-2 to TRBJ2-3; 9 bases map to TRBD2. CDR3 length: 17 amino acids. Losses at the gene ends were 0 bases for V and 3 bases for J; bases not matched to a gene: 7. Germline V gene lookup returns CDR1 LGHNA and CDR2 YNFKEQ. The CDR3 DNA reads as TGTGCCAGCAGCCAAGATCGGCTAGCGGGGATTACAGATACGCAGTATTTT. Translation gives CASSQDRLAGITDTQYF.

The V and J genes are TRBV5-1 and TRBJ2-5; D is tentatively TRBD1 or TRBD2 (6 bases each). The ends were cut back, 3 bases at V and 4 bases at J, with 16 bases in the middle. Germline CDR1 reads SGHRS; CDR2 reads YFSETQ. CDR3 length equals 15 residues. This CDR3 is CASSSWAGGRETQYF. Here the CDR3 DNA reads TGCGCCAGCAGCTCGTGGGCCGGGGGCCGAGAGACCCAGTACTTC.

This clonotype was seen only a few times. V gene TRBV15 combines with J gene TRBJ2-3, with D unresolved. The V gene's germline CDR1 is LNHNV and CDR2 YYDKDF (reference sequence). Trimming removed 0 bases from V and 5 bases from J, with 9 bases in between. The CDR3 sequence is 14 residues long. Written as DNA, the CDR3 is TGTGCCACCAGCAGAGATCGGCAGATAGATACGCAGTATTTT. It encodes CATSRDRQIDTQYF.

This clonotype was seen only a few times. The J gene is TRBJ2-1, the V gene TRBV29-1, with 7 bases lining up with TRBD1. With V trimmed by 3 bases and J by 0 bases, 5 bases remained unmatched. CDR1 is SQVTM and CDR2 is ANQGSEA in the germline V gene. This CDR3 comprises 15 residues. CDR3 residues: CSVEGQKSSYNEQFF. The CDR3 nucleotides read TGCAGCGTTGAGGGACAGAAAAGCTCCTACAATGAGCAGTTCTTC.

Only a few counts were recorded for this clonotype. The chain uses TRBV20-1 and TRBJ2-7; 9 positions match TRBD2. With V trimmed by 3 bases and J by 2 bases, 2 bases remained unmatched. CDR1 is DFQATT, CDR2 SNEGSKA, per germline (reference sequence). This CDR3 region has 13 residues. The CDR3 loop is CSASSGSPYEQYF. CDR3 nucleotide sequence: TGCAGTGCTAGTAGCGGGAGCCCCTACGAGCAGTACTTC.

The chain links TRBV2 to TRBJ1-1; a weak D match, TRBD1 (5 bases). The germline V gene has CDR1 SNHLY and CDR2 FYNNEI. V dropped 6 bases and J dropped 1 base, with 15 bases sitting between them. The CDR3 has 15 residues. The CDR3 DNA sequence: TGTGCCAGCAGCCCTAACCGGGGGAAGAACACTGAAGCTTTCTTT. Translated, it gives CASSPNRGKNTEAFF.

V and J are TRBV9 and TRBJ1-5; 10 nucleotides line up with TRBD1. The trim removed 7 bases at V and 9 bases at J, leaving 7 bases unmatched. Per the germline V gene, CDR1 is SGDLS and CDR2 is YYNGEE. This CDR3 has 13 residues. CDR3 sequence: CASGQGVERPQHF. The CDR3 DNA reads TGTGCCAGCGGACAGGGGGTCGAGCGGCCCCAGCATTTT.

The chain links TRBV6-1 to TRBJ1-4, with 8 bases lining up with TRBD1. The CDR3 extends over 15 amino acids. Germline assignment: CDR1 MNHNS and CDR2 SASEGT. After removal of 3 bases from V and 8 bases from J, the junction contained 8 bases not matched to a gene. The CDR3 spells CASSDRGRGVEKLFF. In DNA form, the CDR3 reads TGTGCCAGCAGTGACAGGGGGCGCGGGGTGGAAAAACTGTTTTTT.

This chain joins TRBV29-1 and TRBJ2-3; possible D gene TRBD2, 5 bases. The CDR3 length is 14 residues. V was clipped by 8 bases and J by 1 base, with 16 bases between them. CDR1 is SQVTM, CDR2 ANQGSEA, per germline. CDR3 nucleotides: TGCAGCCTGGCGGGTCTCTGGGGCACAGATACGCAGTATTTT. Its translation is CSLAGLWGTDTQYF.

This clonotype showed up many times. The chain joins TRBV6-1 to TRBJ1-4, with a possible D match to TRBD1 (6 bases). The length of the CDR3 is 13 residues. V gave up 5 bases and J gave up 8 bases, with 12 bases separating them. CDR1 and CDR2 from the germline V gene are MNHNS and SASEGT. The CDR3 DNA reads as TGTGCCAGCAGTAGGGGGTATCGCGAAAAACTGTTTTTT. Its translation is CASSRGYREKLFF.

CDR3 DNA sequence: TGCAGTGCTACTGGGACAGAGAGCTACTATGGCTACACCTTC. This translates into CSATGTESYYGYTF. The rearrangement uses TRBV20-1 and TRBJ1-2; TRBD1 agrees at 7 bases. The CDR3 totals 14 residues. The germline V gene has CDR1 DFQATT and CDR2 SNEGSKA (reference sequence). V dropped 4 bases and J dropped 3; count of bases not matched to a gene: 8.

The rearrangement links TRBV2 to TRBJ2-6; D remains unclear. Germline V gives CDR1 SNHLY, CDR2 FYNNEI. This CDR3 has 12 amino acids. V was trimmed by 7 bases and J by 3 bases, leaving 4 bases between them. CDR3 in DNA: TGTGCCAGCAAGTTTGGGGCCAACGTCCTGACTTTC. This gives the protein CASKFGANVLTF.

The chain uses TRBV29-1 and TRBJ2-1; maybe TRBD2 (6 bases). The germline V gene encodes CDR1 SQVTM and CDR2 ANQGSEA. The germline V and J ends were trimmed by 2 bases and 3 bases, with 14 bases remaining between them. CDR3 length equals 15 residues. The CDR3 nucleotides are TGCAGCGTTGAAACGGGGCGAGCGGGCTACAATGAGCAGTTCTTC. Its protein product is CSVETGRAGYNEQFF.

The table lists this clonotype with many counts. The rearrangement links TRBV29-1 to TRBJ2-4, with 7 positions matching TRBD2. CDR3 length equals 13 residues. Germline V gene lookup returns CDR1 SQVTM and CDR2 ANQGSEA. Unmatched junction bases numbered 1, after V lost 5 bases and J lost 0 bases. The CDR3 sequence: CSVSGGAKNIQYF. CDR3 in DNA: TGCAGCGTTTCGGGAGGAGCCAAAAACATTCAGTACTTC.